This record looks at one T cell receptor (beta chain) sequence and its context. This clone was counted a single time. Which antigen it targets is not known. There are no base qualities to consult, and no much larger clone falls within one base. The data are from a study of cytomegalovirus exposure and HLA in healthy donors (dated by TCRdb to 2015 to 2018). In terms of the full investigation: An earlier analysis of roughly 570 of the donors reported 276 Gb of sequence data and around 110 million unique TCR beta sequences obtained from around 190 million T cells. Every repertoire in the discovery cohort had been generated on one and the same sequencing platform. The study aimed to test whether signatures of past pathogen exposure could be identified by cataloging public T cell receptors. A later genetic analysis used genome-wide SNP genotypes for about 55% of the 666 donors, treating that subset as a discovery cohort. Across some 400 genotyped donors of the cohort, an average of about 220,000 unique TCR beta nucleotide sequences per donor were sequenced, and roughly 18% of those sequences were non-productive. Donor age, sex, ethnicity and CMV serostatus were compiled alongside the repertoire data. Using immunosequencing, the study profiled T cell repertoires from roughly 650 subjects and related those repertoires to cytomegalovirus serostatus. Among the roughly 400 genotyped donors, approximately 76% belonged to the genetic ancestry cluster associated with self-reported Caucasian donors. To decide whether each TCR beta V gene segment behaved as functional or pseudogenic, an earlier analysis of fewer than 750 of the donors relied on high-throughput TCR beta sequencing. An early release that covered roughly 600 HLA-typed donors contained approximately 290 gigabases of sequencing data and tens of millions of unique TCR sequences. To predict cytomegalovirus infection status, the study combined high-throughput TCR immunosequencing, statistical association of individual TCRs with disease status, and machine learning. Roughly 5 DR-DQ haplotypes were handled as single units for association and clustering, since linkage in the cohort was strong. Typing coverage varied by locus: roughly 629-630 donors for A, B, C, DRB1 and DQB1; roughly 510 for DQA1; 600 to 610 for DPA1; approximately 450 for DPB1. The later analysis used no new phenotypic data to find candidate immune exposures, relying instead on TCR beta sequences and their occurrence across donors. Class I and class II HLA loci were covered by the typing at four-digit resolution. Along with the approximately 650-subject first cohort, a separate validation cohort of about 110 different subjects was used. A later analysis re-analyzed previously published TCR beta repertoires from 550 to 700 donors and added high-resolution HLA genotyping to study TCR occurrence patterns.

The cohort consisted of some 730 healthy bone marrow donors. At the time of sampling, every cohort member was nominally healthy, though immune exposures that went unrecorded were likely present. The donor was CMV seronegative and belonged to the group of 352 seronegative cohort members. Every donor gave a peripheral blood sample, and the peripheral blood mononuclear cells from that sample were used for TCR beta sequencing. The Qiagen DNeasy Blood Extraction Kit was used to extract genomic DNA from the blood cell samples. Summary of the overall study and its limitations: Three of the identified cytomegalovirus-associated TCR beta chains were confirmed in vitro to be specific for cytomegalovirus antigens. An association between a missense DCLRE1C variant and V-gene and J-gene trimming of TCR beta chains was found in a later genetic analysis and replicated in an independent cohort. In a later analysis, some 17,000 TCR beta sequences were associated with specific HLA alleles at a false discovery rate of 0.05. While some public TCRs were present in many individuals, most TCR sequences turned up only very rarely across donors. The classifier was reported to diagnose cytomegalovirus status with high specificity and sensitivity in both the original cohort and the validation cohort. In a later analysis, several top co-occurrence clusters were reported to appear linked to parvovirus B19, influenza, CMV and Epstein-Barr virus. In an earlier analysis of around 600 of the donors, most TCR beta V segments appeared in productive rearrangements about 87% or about 30% of the time, broadly matching IMGT annotations. The study gave a list of under 200 TCR beta chains associated with cytomegalovirus. Most CMV-associated TCR beta chains appeared to be HLA-restricted in a later analysis, and the HLA associations seemed to be driven largely by CMV exposure. Linkage disequilibrium might explain the correlated functional status among segregating V segments, but an unknown experimental factor could not be ruled out. Over 15 rarely observed V segments, including chromosome 9 orphons, were excluded from the earlier analysis of 550 to 700 of the donors because counts were too low. Assigning TCR associations to individual alleles was difficult when HLA alleles, especially DR and DQ, strongly co-occurred. A later analysis found that HLA-associated TCR beta chains were more clonally expanded and had lower generation probabilities than equally common non-associated chains. The authors suggested that the approach could potentially be extended to other disease states and immunological phenotypes. Some IMGT-functional V segments, including TRBV6-2 and TRBV6-3, could not be told apart with the 87-base-pair reads, so those segments were excluded. A cluster of highly shared sequence variants was judged likely to be a technical artifact of the sequencing pipeline. This cohort had only TCR beta chains sequenced, and the lack of alpha or paired-chain data limited which features could be detected. In a later analysis, the rate of TCR association differed among HLA loci, with DRB1 alleles having the most associated TCRs and HLA-C alleles having the fewest. HLA typing was unavailable for some donors at each locus, so association tests used only the typed subset. The only immune exposure information available for the cohort was CMV serostatus. Sequencing depth was assumed to be roughly uniform across donors in the presence/absence analyses, though that assumption may not hold. Compared with the roughly 720-donor mean, donors in an Asian-associated ancestry cluster had fewer N-insertions in productive TCRs, according to a later genetic analysis. A further reported finding was that TCR beta sequences accurately predicted the HLA-A and HLA-B alleles for most subjects in the first cohort.

Libraries were prepared through the immunoSEQ multiplex PCR assay. For the multiplex PCR, a mixture combining 60 forward primers for TCR Vbeta segments and 13 reverse primers for TCR Jbeta segments was used. The CDR3 region of rearranged TCR beta genes was amplified from genomic DNA by a multiplex PCR assay. The Illumina HiSeq System was used to sequence the amplified TCR beta libraries as 87-base-pair reads. The original pipeline was this. In a later analysis, tens of millions of unique TCR beta chains were counted across the roughly 700 repertoires, and roughly 11 million of these chains were shared by at least two donors. Raw reads were error-corrected and collapsed into unique sequences with a nearest-neighbor algorithm that merged closely related sequences to remove PCR and sequencing errors. To assign V, D and J gene segments, CDR3 sequences were aligned to IMGT reference sequences. For a sequence to be retained, a match of at least six nucleotides was required to both a V gene segment and a J gene segment. A rearrangement was called productive if the CDR3 had no stop codons and remained in frame with V and J, and every other rearrangement was called non-productive. CDR3 was defined according to IMGT convention as the region running from the second conserved V-encoded cysteine to the conserved J-encoded phenylalanine. In an earlier analysis of 550 to 650 of the donors, sequences lacking an unambiguous match to a single V gene segment were excluded. In an earlier analysis of several hundred of the donors, V segments were called functional above 56.7% productive rearrangements and were called segregating when the between-donor standard deviation exceeded 5%. A statistical classification framework was built to diagnose cytomegalovirus status from the catalog of TCR beta chain sequences. V and J gene assignment, in a later analysis, came from comparing TCR nucleotide sequences with IMGT/GENE-DB human TR gene sequences. A later analysis assigned CDR3 sequences and most-parsimonious VDJ recombination scenarios with the TCRdist pipeline. A later analysis defined each TCR beta chain by its CDR3 amino acid sequence plus V-gene family, and excluded reads lacking a unique V-gene family. A later analysis removed several hundred highly shared, low-generation-probability nucleotide sequences to deal with suspected cross-contamination and a sequencing artifact. In a later analysis, a clonal expansion index for each public chain was calculated from normalized within-repertoire ranks of inferred template counts. A later analysis computed generation probabilities with a VDJ recombination model fitted to out-of-frame rearrangements, and checked the results against IGoR. Hypergeometric tests were used in a later analysis to score TCR-TCR, TCR-HLA and TCR-CMV co-occurrence, with a repertoire-size bias correction applied to the TCR pairs. A later analysis estimated false discovery rates by permuting HLA or CMV assignments 20 times. In a later analysis, co-occurring TCRs were grouped with DBSCAN, and TCRdist sequence similarity was added when clustering was performed within HLA-allele-positive subsets. Co-occurrence clustering excluded repertoires with fewer than 30,000 or more than 120,000 public chains, plus five with anomalous nucleotide sharing. This is the immuneACCESS table as TCRdb keeps it, with only in-frame sequences that have V and J called. A part of the clones is gone; compared with another copy, unresolved V genes explain less than half, and the rest is unexplained. Clone size and the V and J calls come from that table; the DNA yielded D and trimming. The sample table shows some 180,000 clones, and about four fifths are seen once. The ten largest account for 1.5% to 2% of the sample.

The germline V gene specifies MNHEY as CDR1 and SVGAGI as CDR2. The CDR3, cysteine through phenylalanine, is 15 amino acids long. Left in the record is the CDR3 DNA by itself, 45 bases read in frame from the first base. V sheds 8 bases and J sheds 0 bases, leaving 15 bases between their ends. Specimen: PBMCs. Rearrangement joined TRBV6-5 to TRBJ2-3; perhaps TRBD2 is the D gene, with 5 bases matching. The receptor was isolated from a woman between 25 and 40 years old in good health and CMV-seronegative. The nucleotide sequence is given as TGTGCCAGCCGCTCAGCGGTGTCTAGCACAGATACGCAGTATTTT. Its protein reads: CASRSAVSSTDTQYF.